Following are 9 T cell receptor beta chains from one sample sequenced in a study of early T cells in non-severe SARS-CoV-2 infection. TCRdb analysed the 5' RACE reads with MiXCR anew, one entry per CDR3 protein. The table records some 76,000 distinct CDR3 sequences, roughly 13% of them present only once. Sequencing was done on a sample of whole blood. The receptors were sampled from an adult who was a healthcare worker with PCR-confirmed SARS-CoV-2 infection or an uninfected control (not recorded which).

The table lists this clonotype with a few counts. The genes are TRBV7-9 and TRBJ1-1; TRBD1 matches 7 bases. The germline V gene encodes CDR1 SEHNR and CDR2 FQNEAQ (reference sequence). The CDR3 totals 16 residues. Unmatched junction bases numbered 9, after V lost 5 bases and J lost 0 bases. CDR3 amino acids: CASSPRGQTMNTEAFF. DNA of the CDR3: TGTGCCAGCAGCCCAAGGGGACAGACAATGAACACTGAAGCTTTCTTT.

This clonotype was recorded a few times. The V and J genes are TRBV9 and TRBJ2-5, with D possibly being TRBD1 (6 bases). Germline V lookup: CDR1 SGDLS, CDR2 YYNGEE. V was pared by 1 base and J by 1 base, with 11 bases between. This CDR3 is 15 amino acids long. The CDR3 coding sequence is TGTGCCAGCAGCGTATTAGGACAGATCCAAGAGACCCAGTACTTC. Translating gives CASSVLGQIQETQYF.

The chain employs TRBV20-1 and TRBJ1-2; 8 bases are a match to TRBD1. Germline V gene data show CDR1 as DFQATT and CDR2 as SNEGSKA (reference sequence). With V trimmed by 3 bases and J by 4 bases, 4 bases remained unmatched. The CDR3 contains 13 residues. The CDR3 sequence: CSASRGPAYGYTF. Here the CDR3 DNA reads TGCAGTGCTAGCAGGGGGCCAGCCTATGGCTACACCTTC.

In this sample, this clonotype turned up many times. The V and J genes are TRBV2 and TRBJ1-5; D not resolved. The germline V gene has CDR1 SNHLY and CDR2 FYNNEI. Deletions cut 4 bases from V and 1 base from J, with 5 bases between. The CDR3 is 13 amino acids. The CDR3 region has the DNA TGTGCCAGCAGTGGGTTCAGCAATCAGCCCCAGCATTTT. Translated, it gives CASSGFSNQPQHF.

This clonotype was recorded many times. The V and J genes are TRBV6-2 or TRBV6-3 and TRBJ2-1; either TRBD1 or TRBD2 may fit D (5 bases each). The CDR3 loop spans 15 amino acids. From germline, CDR1 is MNHEY and CDR2 SVGEGT. The germline V and J ends were trimmed by 4 bases and 4 bases, with 14 bases remaining between them. The CDR3 is CASSSGTQPYNEQFF. In DNA, the CDR3 is TGTGCCAGCAGTTCCGGGACGCAGCCTTACAATGAGCAGTTCTTC.

J is TRBJ2-5 and V is TRBV3-1; 11 positions match TRBD2. The CDR3 sequence is 17 residues long. The trim removed 0 bases at V and 1 base at J, leaving 4 bases unmatched. CDR1 and CDR2 (germline): LGHDT, YNNKEL (reference sequence). The chain's CDR3 is CASSQDSLAGGQETQYF. CDR3 DNA sequence: TGTGCCAGCAGCCAAGATTCCCTAGCGGGGGGCCAAGAGACCCAGTACTTC.

The V gene is TRBV5-1, the J gene TRBJ2-5; TRBD1 matches 8 bases. The junction had 6 bases not matched to a gene; V was cut back by 0 bases and J by 5 bases. The CDR3 is made up of 15 amino acids. Germline V CDR1 and CDR2: SGHRS, YFSETQ. The CDR3 sequence: CASSLGQGWQETQYF. Written as DNA, the CDR3 is TGCGCCAGCAGCTTGGGACAGGGGTGGCAGGAGACCCAGTACTTC.

This clonotype was recorded a few times. The chain joins TRBV29-1 to TRBJ1-2; D call uncertain. The CDR3 sequence is 9 residues long. Per the germline V gene, CDR1 is SQVTM and CDR2 is ANQGSEA. Trimming pared 4 bases from V and 8 bases from J, leaving 5 bases between. The CDR3 DNA reads TGCAGCGTTGTCGAAGGCTACACCTTC. Its translation is CSVVEGYTF. Supplemented by reference TRBV29-1 and TRBJ1-2, the full variable domain reads SAVISQKPSRDICQRGTSLTIQCQVDSQVTMMFWYRQQPGQSLTLIATANQGSEATYESGFVIDKFPISRPNLTFSTLTVSNMSPEDSSIYLCSVVEGYTFGSGTRLTVV.

The V gene is TRBV7-8, the J gene TRBJ2-7; the D is unclear. V was trimmed by 0 bases and J by 0 bases, leaving 9 bases between them. The CDR3 contains 15 residues. The V gene's germline CDR1 is SGHVS and CDR2 FQNEAQ. The CDR3 is CASSLAPDVSYEQYF. DNA of the CDR3: TGTGCCAGCAGCTTAGCGCCGGATGTCTCCTACGAGCAGTACTTC.